The present T cell receptor beta chain was sequenced within a study of cytomegalovirus exposure and HLA in healthy donors. Study-wide context: Earlier work reported 117 million unique TCR beta sequences from 180 million or so T cells. Study-wide findings and caveats: When analyzed later, the rates of TCR association showed variation by HLA locus, with DRB1 the most and HLA-C the fewest. Segments of the TCR beta V type were, in most cases, productive about 87% or about 30% of the time in an earlier analysis. Rarity characterized most TCR sequences, yet some public TCRs appeared in many donors.

The CDR3 runs 16 residues. V dropped 1 base and J dropped 4 bases, with 14 bases sitting between them. Germline CDR1 and CDR2: SEHNR and FQNEAQ (reference sequence). This clone was counted between two and nine times. The target antigen is unknown. A multiplex PCR was run with 60 Vbeta primers and 13 Jbeta primers. Measured with immunoSEQ multiplex PCR; TCRdb has only the in-frame clones, and not every one. This sample has more than 85,000 clones, with approximately 84% found just once. This chain connects TRBV7-9 to TRBJ1-5, with unresolved D. The source material was PBMCs. This TCR was recovered from a male donor in good health and CMV-seronegative. The CDR3 spells CASSLDYFGENQPQHF. The CDR3 nucleotides read TGTGCCAGCAGCTTAGATTATTTCGGGGAGAATCAGCCCCAGCATTTT. Full variable domain (missing parts from reference TRBV7-9 and TRBJ1-5): DTGVSQNPRHKITKRGQNVTFRCDPISEHNRLYWYRQTLGQGPEFLTYFQNEAQLEKSRLLSDRFSAERPKGSFSTLEIQRTEQGDSAMYLCASSLDYFGENQPQHFGDGTRLSIL.